These 15 T cell receptor beta chains share one sample of origin, sequenced in a study of technical replicates of blood from a few donors. The repertoire was sequenced with immunoSEQ multiplex PCR; TCRdb's copy has only in-frame clones and lacks some. This sample has more than 65,000 clones, with approximately 96% found just once. The sequencing input was T cells isolated from PBMCs. The source is a human donor in good health.

V and J are TRBV4-3 and TRBJ2-7; 7 positions match TRBD2. Losses at the gene ends were 2 bases for V and 5 bases for J; bases not matched to a gene: 12. Germline values: CDR1 LGHNA, CDR2 YSLEER. The CDR3 runs 16 residues. CDR3 DNA sequence: TGCGCCAGCAGCCAATCTTACGCGGGAGAATTAGACGAGCAGTACTTC. This gives the protein CASSQSYAGELDEQYF.

The chain links TRBV7-3 to TRBJ2-2; D is ambiguous. Trimming removed 5 bases from V and 5 bases from J, with 6 bases in between. Per germline, CDR1 SGHTA and CDR2 FQGTGA. This CDR3 is 12 amino acids long. CDR3 region: CASSTVTGELFF. The CDR3 nucleotides read TGTGCCAGCAGCACAGTTACCGGGGAGCTGTTTTTT. The full variable domain, completed using reference TRBV7-3 and TRBJ2-2, is GAGVSQTPSNKVTEKGKYVELRCDPISGHTALYWYRQSLGQGPEFLIYFQGTGAADDSGLPNDRFFAVRPEGSVSTLKIQRTERGDSAVYLCASSTVTGELFFGEGSRLTVL.

The rearrangement links TRBV7-3 to TRBJ2-3; 7 bases agree with TRBD2. The CDR3 length is 14 residues. Trimming took 4 bases from V and 3 from J; bases not matched to a gene: 4. The germline CDR1 and CDR2 sequences are SGHTA and FQGTGA. CDR3 amino acids: CASSSNSGTDTQYF. CDR3 nucleotide sequence: TGTGCCAGCAGCTCAAATAGCGGGACAGATACGCAGTATTTT.

V is TRBV19 and J is TRBJ2-3; unclear D gene. V gave up 5 bases and J gave up 4 bases, with 10 bases separating them. The CDR3 is 13 amino acids. CDR1 is LNHDA, CDR2 SQIVND, per germline (reference sequence). CDR3 loop: CASSGPSADTQYF. The CDR3 DNA is TGTGCCAGTAGTGGCCCTAGTGCAGATACGCAGTATTTT.

The chain is built from TRBV29-1 and TRBJ2-3; D remains ambiguous. V shed 3 bases and J shed 2 bases, with 12 bases lying between them. The CDR3 length is 14 residues. CDR1 is SQVTM and CDR2 is ANQGSEA in the germline V gene. CDR3 sequence reads: CSVDAGYNTDTQYF. CDR3 bases: TGCAGCGTTGATGCCGGGTATAACACAGATACGCAGTATTTT.

The chain links TRBV9 to TRBJ2-3, with TRBD1 identical over 8 bases. The V segment lost 3 bases and the J segment 1 base; nucleotides outside the gene matches: 7. Per the germline V gene, CDR1 is SGDLS and CDR2 is YYNGEE. The CDR3 consists of 16 residues. The CDR3 spells CASSADRVQGTDTQYF. Here the CDR3 DNA reads TGTGCCAGCAGCGCGGACAGGGTTCAGGGCACAGATACGCAGTATTTT.

The chain uses TRBV7-2 and TRBJ1-2, with D perhaps TRBD1 (6 bases). The CDR3 extends over 13 amino acids. V was shortened by 5 bases and J by 6 bases, with 13 bases between the two germline ends. Germline V gene data show CDR1 as SGHTA and CDR2 as FQGNSA. CDR3 bases: TGTGCCAGCAGCCGACGGGGGGGCGATGGCTACACCTTC. Translated: CASSRRGGDGYTF.

CDR3 loop: CASSQDYLEGDTQYF. The CDR3 bases are TGCGCCAGCAGCCAAGACTACCTGGAGGGAGATACGCAGTATTTT. J is TRBJ2-3 and V is TRBV4-3; TRBD2 might be the D (6 bases). V was pared by 0 bases and J by 5 bases, with 12 bases between. Germline CDR1 and CDR2: LGHNA and YSLEER. The CDR3 spans 15 residues.

This sequence joins TRBV5-6 and TRBJ2-4, with TRBD2 matching over 11 bases. The J segment lost 3 bases and the V segment lost 2 bases, leaving 13 bases of the junction unmatched. There are 19 residues in the CDR3. Germline V lookup: CDR1 SGHDT, CDR2 YYEEEE. The CDR3 DNA reads as TGTGCCAGCAGCTTTACTAGCGGGAGCCCCTGGGGGGTCAAAAACATTCAGTACTTC. Protein product: CASSFTSGSPWGVKNIQYF.

This clone was seen only a few times. The chain has TRBV27 and TRBJ2-7; D gene ambiguous. V lost 6 bases and J 0 bases, leaving 18 bases between the germline ends. Germline V CDR1 and CDR2: MNHEY, SMNVEV (reference sequence). This CDR3 is 16 amino acids long. CDR3 in amino acids: CASSLESLHSSYEQYF. Here the CDR3 DNA reads TGTGCCAGCAGCCTCGAGTCCCTACACAGCTCCTACGAGCAGTACTTC.

This clone was observed a single time. The chain is built from TRBV7-2 and TRBJ2-7, with 11 bases aligning to TRBD1. The CDR3 is 16 residues long. The germline gives CDR1 SGHTA, CDR2 FQGNSA. Unmatched junction bases numbered 3, after V lost 2 bases and J lost 0 bases. CDR3 protein: CASSLSGTGGSYEQYF. CDR3 coding DNA: TGTGCCAGCAGCTTATCCGGGACAGGGGGCTCCTACGAGCAGTACTTC.

The chain uses TRBV2 and TRBJ2-7; D perhaps matches TRBD2 (6 bases). CDR1 SNHLY and CDR2 FYNNEI come from the germline V gene. Trimming shortened V by 6 bases and J by 2 bases, and 11 bases separated the two germline ends. The CDR3 length is 13 residues. For the CDR3, the DNA is TGTGCCAGCAGCCTGGGACTGGCCTACGAGCAGTACTTC. It specifies CASSLGLAYEQYF.

This chain links TRBV25-1 with TRBJ2-1; 10 bases match TRBD2. The CDR3 is made up of 14 amino acids. Losses at the gene ends were 9 bases for V and 5 bases for J; bases not matched to a gene: 7. Germline V CDR1 and CDR2: MGHDK, SYGVNS. As DNA, the CDR3 is TGTGCCAGTCATGGACTAGCGGAGAACAATGAGCAGTTCTTC. It specifies CASHGLAENNEQFF.

The CDR3 here is CASSVLGGPSYEQYF. The CDR3 region has the DNA TGTGCCAGCAGCGTACTGGGGGGGCCCTCCTACGAGCAGTACTTC. The chain couples TRBV11-2 to TRBJ2-7; weak D call: TRBD2 (7 bases). The CDR3 length is 15 residues. The germline CDR1 and CDR2 sequences are SGHAT and FQNNGV. Trimming stripped 5 bases from V and 0 bases from J, with 14 bases between.

V gene TRBV19 combines with J gene TRBJ1-5, with 9 bases matching TRBD1. CDR1 and CDR2 (germline): LNHDA, SQIVND (reference sequence). CDR3 size: 15 residues. The V segment lost 9 bases and the J segment 5 bases; nucleotides outside the gene matches: 11. This CDR3 reads CASKTGQGQHQPQHF. The CDR3, as DNA: TGTGCCAGCAAGACCGGACAGGGGCAACATCAGCCCCAGCATTTT.